A single sample is the source of the 4 T cell receptor beta chains below, sequenced in a study of blood T cells in healthy people across ages. The use of a sample-barcoded 5' primer and a J-beta primer mix characterized a second PCR of about 7 to 12 cycles. TCRdb reanalysed the 5' RACE reads using MiXCR and keeps one entry per CDR3 protein. The sample lists about 930,000 distinct CDR3 sequences; approximately 32% were seen once. The sample was also linked to a second study, of T cells of mothers and their children.

The sequencing input was blood. The receptors come from a woman in her 40s in good health.

This rearrangement joins TRBV7-9 to TRBJ2-3; D is uncertain. V lost 5 bases and J lost 3, with 12 bases in between. This CDR3 is 14 amino acids long. Germline V lookup: CDR1 SEHNR, CDR2 FQNEAQ (reference sequence). The CDR3 protein is CASSPVLGTDTQYF. CDR3 in DNA: TGTGCCAGCAGCCCAGTCTTGGGAACAGATACGCAGTATTTT.

The chain couples TRBV18 to TRBJ2-5; possibly TRBD2 for D (6 bases). From germline, CDR1 is KGHSH and CDR2 LQKENI. Trimming removed 3 bases at V and 11 bases at J, with 19 bases between. The CDR3 consists of 14 residues. The CDR3 reads CASSPRGTTNEQYF. In DNA, the CDR3 is TGTGCCAGCTCACCGCGCGGGACGACCAATGAGCAGTACTTC.

This clonotype is labeled as medium-sized. For the CDR3, the DNA is TGTGCCAGCAGTGACACTAGCGGGGGGGCAGATACGCAGTATTTT. This encodes CASSDTSGGADTQYF. The chain recombines TRBV6-4 with TRBJ2-3; 13 bases agree with TRBD2. V lost 2 bases, J lost 4 bases, and 0 bases stayed unmatched. This CDR3 comprises 15 residues. Per germline, CDR1 MRHNA and CDR2 SNTAGT.

Points on this clonotype: A much larger clone is a single base away; this may be a read error. V usage is TRBV7-2 and J usage is TRBJ2-1; no definite D call. The CDR3 contains 12 residues. CDR1 is SGHTA, CDR2 FQGNSA, per germline. CDR3 sequence: CATSLGLNEQVF. The CDR3 DNA reads TGTGCCACTTCTTTAGGGTTGAATGAGCAGGTCTTC.